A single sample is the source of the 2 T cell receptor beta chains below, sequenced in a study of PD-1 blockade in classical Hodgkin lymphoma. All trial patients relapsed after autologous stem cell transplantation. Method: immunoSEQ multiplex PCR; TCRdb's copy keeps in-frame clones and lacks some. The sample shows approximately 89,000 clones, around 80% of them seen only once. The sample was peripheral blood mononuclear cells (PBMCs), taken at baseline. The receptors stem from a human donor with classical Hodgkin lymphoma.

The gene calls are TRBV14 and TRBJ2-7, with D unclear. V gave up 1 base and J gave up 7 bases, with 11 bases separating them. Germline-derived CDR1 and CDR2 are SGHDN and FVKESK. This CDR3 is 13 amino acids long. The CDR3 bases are TGTGCCAGCAGCCAAGTTGGGTTCGGAGAGCAGTACTTC. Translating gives CASSQVGFGEQYF.

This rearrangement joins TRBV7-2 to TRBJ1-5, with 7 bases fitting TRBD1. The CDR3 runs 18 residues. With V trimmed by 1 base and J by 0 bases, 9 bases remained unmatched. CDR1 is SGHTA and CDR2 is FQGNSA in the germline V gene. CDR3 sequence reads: CASSLVPGTAYSNQPQHF. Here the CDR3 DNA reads TGTGCCAGCAGCTTAGTACCGGGGACAGCTTATAGCAATCAGCCCCAGCATTTT.